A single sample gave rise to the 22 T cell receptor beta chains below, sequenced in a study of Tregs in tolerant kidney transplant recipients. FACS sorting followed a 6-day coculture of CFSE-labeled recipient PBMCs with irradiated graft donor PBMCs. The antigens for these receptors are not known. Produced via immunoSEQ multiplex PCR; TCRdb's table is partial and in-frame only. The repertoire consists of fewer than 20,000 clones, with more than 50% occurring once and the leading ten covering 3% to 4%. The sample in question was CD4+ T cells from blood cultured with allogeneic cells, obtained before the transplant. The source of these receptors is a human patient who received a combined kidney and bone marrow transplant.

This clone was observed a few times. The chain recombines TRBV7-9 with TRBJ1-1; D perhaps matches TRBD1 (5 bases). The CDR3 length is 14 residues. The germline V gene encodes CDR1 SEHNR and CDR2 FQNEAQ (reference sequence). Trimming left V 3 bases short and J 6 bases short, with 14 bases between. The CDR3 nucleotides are TGTGCCAGCAGCTTCGGTCGTAGGGGCGCTGAAGCTTTCTTT. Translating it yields CASSFGRRGAEAFF.

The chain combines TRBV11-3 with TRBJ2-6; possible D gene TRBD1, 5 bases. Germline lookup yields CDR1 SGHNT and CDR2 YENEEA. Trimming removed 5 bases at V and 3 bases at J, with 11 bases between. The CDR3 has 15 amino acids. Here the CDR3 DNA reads TGTGCCAGCAGCCGAAGGGGAAATGGGGCCAACGTCCTGACTTTC. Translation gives CASSRRGNGANVLTF.

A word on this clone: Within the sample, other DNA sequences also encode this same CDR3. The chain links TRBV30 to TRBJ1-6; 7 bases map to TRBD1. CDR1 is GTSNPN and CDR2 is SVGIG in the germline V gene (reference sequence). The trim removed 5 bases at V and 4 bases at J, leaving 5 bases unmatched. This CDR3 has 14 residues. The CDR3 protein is CAWGGTAYNSPLHF. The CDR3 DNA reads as TGTGCCTGGGGCGGGACAGCGTATAATTCACCCCTCCACTTT.

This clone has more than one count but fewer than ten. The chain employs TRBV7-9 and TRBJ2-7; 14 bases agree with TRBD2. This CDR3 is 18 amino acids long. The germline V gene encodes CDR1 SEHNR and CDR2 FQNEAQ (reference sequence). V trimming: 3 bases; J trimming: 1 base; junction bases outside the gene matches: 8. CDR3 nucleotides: TGTGCCAGCAGCTTCGGACTAGCGGGAGGACTCCTTTCCTACGAGCAGTACTTC. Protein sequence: CASSFGLAGGLLSYEQYF.

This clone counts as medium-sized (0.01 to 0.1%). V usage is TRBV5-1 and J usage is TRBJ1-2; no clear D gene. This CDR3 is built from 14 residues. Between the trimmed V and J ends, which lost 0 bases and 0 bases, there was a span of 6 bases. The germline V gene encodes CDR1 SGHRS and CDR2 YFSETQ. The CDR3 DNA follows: TGCGCCAGCAGCTTGGGGCAGTCTAACTATGGCTACACCTTC. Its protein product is CASSLGQSNYGYTF.

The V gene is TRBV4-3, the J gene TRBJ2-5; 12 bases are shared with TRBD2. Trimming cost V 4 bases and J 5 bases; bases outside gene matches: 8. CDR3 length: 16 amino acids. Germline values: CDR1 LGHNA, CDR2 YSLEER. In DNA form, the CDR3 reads TGCGCCAGCAGCCTCCAGCTAGCGGGGGGGCCGGAGACCCAGTACTTC. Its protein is CASSLQLAGGPETQYF.

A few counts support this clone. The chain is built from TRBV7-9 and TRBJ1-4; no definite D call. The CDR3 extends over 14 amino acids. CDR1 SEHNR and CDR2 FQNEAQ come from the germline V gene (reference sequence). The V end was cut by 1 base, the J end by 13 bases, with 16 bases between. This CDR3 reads CASSLGGSSLRLFF. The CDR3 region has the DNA TGTGCCAGCAGCTTAGGAGGGTCTTCCTTGAGACTGTTTTTT.

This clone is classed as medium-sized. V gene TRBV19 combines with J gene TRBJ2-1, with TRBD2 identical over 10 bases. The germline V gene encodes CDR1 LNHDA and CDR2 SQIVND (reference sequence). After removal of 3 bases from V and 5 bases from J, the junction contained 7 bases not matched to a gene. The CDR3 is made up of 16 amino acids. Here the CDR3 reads CASSIWSGGENNEQFF. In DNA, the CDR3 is TGTGCCAGTAGTATCTGGAGCGGGGGGGAAAACAATGAGCAGTTCTTC.

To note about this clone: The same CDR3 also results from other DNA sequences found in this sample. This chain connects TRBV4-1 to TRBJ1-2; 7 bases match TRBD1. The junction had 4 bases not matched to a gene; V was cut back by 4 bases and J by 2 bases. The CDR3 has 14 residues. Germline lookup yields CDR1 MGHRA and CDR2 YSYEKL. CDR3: CASSPATGNYGYTF. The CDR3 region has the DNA TGCGCCAGCAGCCCAGCGACAGGGAACTATGGCTACACCTTC.

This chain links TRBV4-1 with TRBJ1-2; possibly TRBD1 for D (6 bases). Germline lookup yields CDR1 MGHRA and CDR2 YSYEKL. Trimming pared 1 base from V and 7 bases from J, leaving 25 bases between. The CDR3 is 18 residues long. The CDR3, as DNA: TGCGCCAGCAGCCAAGCCACCCCCGTATTAGGGGGTTTGCGTGGCTACACCTTC. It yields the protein CASSQATPVLGGLRGYTF.

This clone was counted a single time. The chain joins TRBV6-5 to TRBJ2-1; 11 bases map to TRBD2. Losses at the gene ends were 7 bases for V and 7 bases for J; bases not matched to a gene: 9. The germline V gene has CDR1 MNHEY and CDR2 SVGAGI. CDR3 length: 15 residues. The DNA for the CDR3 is TGTGCCAGCACCCTACTAGCGGGGGTGGAAAATGAGCAGTTCTTC. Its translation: CASTLLAGVENEQFF.

The CDR3 spells CASSRIPGQNHEQYF. CDR3 DNA: TGCGCCAGCAGCCGGATTCCGGGACAAAACCACGAGCAGTACTTC. The chain uses TRBV4-1 and TRBJ2-5; D is perhaps TRBD1 (6 bases). The J call may not be correct, given that the DNA end is closer to TRBJ2-7. The CDR3 runs to 15 residues. Germline V gene sequence: CDR1 MGHRA, CDR2 YSYEKL.

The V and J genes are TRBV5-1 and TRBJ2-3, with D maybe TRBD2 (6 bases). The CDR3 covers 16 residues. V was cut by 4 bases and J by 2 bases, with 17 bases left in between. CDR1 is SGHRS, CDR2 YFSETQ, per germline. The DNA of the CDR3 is TGCGCCAGCAGCACCAGGGACTTACTGAACACAGATACGCAGTATTTT. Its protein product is CASSTRDLLNTDTQYF.

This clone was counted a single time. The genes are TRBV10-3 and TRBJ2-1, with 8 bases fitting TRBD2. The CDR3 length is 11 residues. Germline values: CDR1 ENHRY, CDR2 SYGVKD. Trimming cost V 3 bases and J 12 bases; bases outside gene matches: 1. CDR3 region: CAISDAGGQFF. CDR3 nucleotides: TGTGCCATCAGTGACGCGGGGGGGCAGTTCTTC.

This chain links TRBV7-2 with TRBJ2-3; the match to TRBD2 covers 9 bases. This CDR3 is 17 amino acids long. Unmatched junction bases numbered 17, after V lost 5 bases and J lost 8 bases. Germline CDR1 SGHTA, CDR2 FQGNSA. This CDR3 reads CASSKGDSGRDMGTQYF. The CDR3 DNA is TGTGCCAGCAGCAAAGGGGATAGCGGGAGAGACATGGGTACGCAGTATTTT.

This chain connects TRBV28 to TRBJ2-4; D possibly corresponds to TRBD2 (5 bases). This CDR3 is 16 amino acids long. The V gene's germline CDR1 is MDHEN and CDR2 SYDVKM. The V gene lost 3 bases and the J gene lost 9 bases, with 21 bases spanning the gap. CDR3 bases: TGTGCCAGCAGTTTGGGAGCCTACAAAACGTGGGCCATTCAGTACTTC. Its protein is CASSLGAYKTWAIQYF.

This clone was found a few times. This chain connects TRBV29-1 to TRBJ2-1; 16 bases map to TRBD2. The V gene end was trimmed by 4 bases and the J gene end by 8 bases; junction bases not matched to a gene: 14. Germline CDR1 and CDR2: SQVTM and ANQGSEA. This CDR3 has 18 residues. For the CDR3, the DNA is TGCAGCGTTGTCCCCCAGGGGACTAGCGGGAGGGCAGGTGATGAGCAGTTCTTC. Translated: CSVVPQGTSGRAGDEQFF.

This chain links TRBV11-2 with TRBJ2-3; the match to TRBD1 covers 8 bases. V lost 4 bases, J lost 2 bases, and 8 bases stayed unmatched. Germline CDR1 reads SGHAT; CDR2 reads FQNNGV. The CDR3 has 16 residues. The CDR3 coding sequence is TGTGCCAGCAGCTCGACAGGGGTGCGGGTCACAGATACGCAGTATTTT. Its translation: CASSSTGVRVTDTQYF.

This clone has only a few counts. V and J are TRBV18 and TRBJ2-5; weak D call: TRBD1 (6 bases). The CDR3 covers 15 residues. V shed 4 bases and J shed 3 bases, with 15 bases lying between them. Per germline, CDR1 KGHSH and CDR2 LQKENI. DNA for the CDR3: TGTGCCAGCTCACTTCGGGACACGAGGGAAGAGACCCAGTACTTC. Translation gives CASSLRDTREETQYF.

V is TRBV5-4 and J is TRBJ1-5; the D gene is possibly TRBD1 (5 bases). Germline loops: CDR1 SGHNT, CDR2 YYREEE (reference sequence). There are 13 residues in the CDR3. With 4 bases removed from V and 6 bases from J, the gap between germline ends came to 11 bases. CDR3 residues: CASSRRGIQPQHF. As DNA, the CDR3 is TGTGCCAGCAGCCGGAGGGGAATTCAGCCCCAGCATTTT.

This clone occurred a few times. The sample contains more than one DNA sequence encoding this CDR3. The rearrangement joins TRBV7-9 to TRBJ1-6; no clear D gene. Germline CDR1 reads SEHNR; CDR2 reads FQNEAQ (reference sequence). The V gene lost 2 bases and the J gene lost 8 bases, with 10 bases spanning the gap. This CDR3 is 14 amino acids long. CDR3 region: CASSLTDGYSPLHF. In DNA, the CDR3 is TGTGCCAGCAGCTTAACAGATGGATATTCACCCCTCCACTTT.

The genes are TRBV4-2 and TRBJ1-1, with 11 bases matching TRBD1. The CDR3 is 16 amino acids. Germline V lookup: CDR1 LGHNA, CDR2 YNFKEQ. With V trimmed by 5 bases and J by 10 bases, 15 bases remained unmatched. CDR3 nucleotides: TGTGCCAGCAGCTTGGCCGGGGGACAGGGGGTTGAGGGAGCTTTCTTT. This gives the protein CASSLAGGQGVEGAFF.